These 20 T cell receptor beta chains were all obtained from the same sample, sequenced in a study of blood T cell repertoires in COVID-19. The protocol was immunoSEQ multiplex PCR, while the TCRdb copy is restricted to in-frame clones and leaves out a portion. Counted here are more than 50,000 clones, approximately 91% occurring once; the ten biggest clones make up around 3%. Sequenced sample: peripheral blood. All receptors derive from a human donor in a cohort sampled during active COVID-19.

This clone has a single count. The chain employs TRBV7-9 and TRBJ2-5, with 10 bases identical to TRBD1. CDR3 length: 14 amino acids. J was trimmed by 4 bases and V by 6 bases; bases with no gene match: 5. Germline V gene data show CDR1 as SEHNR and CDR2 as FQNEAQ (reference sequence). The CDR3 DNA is TGTGCCAGCAGTTCTCGGACAGGGGGAGAGACCCAGTACTTC. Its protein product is CASSSRTGGETQYF.

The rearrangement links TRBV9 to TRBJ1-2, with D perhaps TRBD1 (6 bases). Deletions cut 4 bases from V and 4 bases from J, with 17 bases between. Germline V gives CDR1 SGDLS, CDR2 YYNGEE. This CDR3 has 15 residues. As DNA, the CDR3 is TGTGCCAGCAGCCCCGCGACGGGAGGGGGCTATGGCTACACCTTC. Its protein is CASSPATGGGYGYTF. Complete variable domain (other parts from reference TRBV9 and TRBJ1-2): DSGVTQTPKHLITATGQRVTLRCSPRSGDLSVYWYQQSLDQGLQFLIQYYNGEERAKGNILERFSAQQFPDLHSELNLSSLELGDSALYFCASSPATGGGYGYTFGSGTRLTVV.

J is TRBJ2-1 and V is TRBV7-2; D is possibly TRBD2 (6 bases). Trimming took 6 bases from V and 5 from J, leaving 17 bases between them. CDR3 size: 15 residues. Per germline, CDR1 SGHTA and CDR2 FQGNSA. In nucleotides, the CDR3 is TGTGCCAGCAGTTTGGCCGGACTACCTAACAATGAGCAGTTCTTC. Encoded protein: CASSLAGLPNNEQFF. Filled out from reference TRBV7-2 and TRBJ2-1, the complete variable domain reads GAGVSQSPSNKVTEKGKDVELRCDPISGHTALYWYRQSLGQGLEFLIYFQGNSAPDKSGLPSDRFSAERTGGSVSTLTIQRTQQEDSAVYLCASSLAGLPNNEQFFGPGTRLTVL.

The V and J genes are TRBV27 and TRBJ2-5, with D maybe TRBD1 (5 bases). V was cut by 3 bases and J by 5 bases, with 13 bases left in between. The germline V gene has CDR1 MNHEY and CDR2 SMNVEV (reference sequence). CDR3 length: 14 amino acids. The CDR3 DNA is TGTGCCAGCAGTTTGTCAGGGCTGTCCGAGACCCAGTACTTC. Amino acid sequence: CASSLSGLSETQYF.

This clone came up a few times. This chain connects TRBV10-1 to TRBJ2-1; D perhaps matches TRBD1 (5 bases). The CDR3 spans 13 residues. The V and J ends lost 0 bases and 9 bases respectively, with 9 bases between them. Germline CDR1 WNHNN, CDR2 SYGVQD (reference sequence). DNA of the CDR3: TGCGCCAGCAGTGAGTCAGGGGTTAGTGAGCAGTTCTTC. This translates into CASSESGVSEQFF.

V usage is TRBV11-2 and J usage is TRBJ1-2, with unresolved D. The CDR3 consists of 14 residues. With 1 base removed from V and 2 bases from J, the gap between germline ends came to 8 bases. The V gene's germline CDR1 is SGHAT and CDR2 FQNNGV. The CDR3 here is CASSLVPGNYGYTF. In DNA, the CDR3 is TGTGCCAGCAGCTTAGTGCCGGGAAACTATGGCTACACCTTC.

CDR3 protein: CASSLGLAGGSYEQYF. Written as DNA, the CDR3 is TGCGCCAGCAGCTTGGGACTAGCGGGAGGCTCCTACGAGCAGTACTTC. The J gene is TRBJ2-7, the V gene TRBV5-1; 13 nucleotides match TRBD2. This CDR3 is built from 16 residues. The V segment lost 0 bases and the J segment 0 bases; nucleotides outside the gene matches: 0. Germline CDR1 reads SGHRS; CDR2 reads YFSETQ.

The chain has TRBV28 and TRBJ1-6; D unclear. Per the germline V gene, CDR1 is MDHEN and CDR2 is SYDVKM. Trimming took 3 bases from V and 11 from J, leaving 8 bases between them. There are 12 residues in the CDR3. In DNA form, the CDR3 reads TGTGCCAGCAGTTTTCGGGAGACACCCCTCCACTTT. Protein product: CASSFRETPLHF. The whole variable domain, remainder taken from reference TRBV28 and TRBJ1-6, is DVKVTQSSRYLVKRTGEKVFLECVQDMDHENMFWYRQDPGLGLRLIYFSYDVKMKEKGDIPEGYSVSREKKERFSLILESASTNQTSMYLCASSFRETPLHFGNGTRLTVT.

In DNA, the CDR3 is TGTGCCAGCCAAGAGGAAGCGGGAGATACGCAGTATTTT. Its protein is CASQEEAGDTQYF. The chain carries TRBV2 and TRBJ2-3; weak D call: TRBD2 (6 bases). The CDR3 has 13 residues. Trimming shortened V by 8 bases and J by 5 bases, and 14 bases separated the two germline ends. Germline values: CDR1 SNHLY, CDR2 FYNNEI.

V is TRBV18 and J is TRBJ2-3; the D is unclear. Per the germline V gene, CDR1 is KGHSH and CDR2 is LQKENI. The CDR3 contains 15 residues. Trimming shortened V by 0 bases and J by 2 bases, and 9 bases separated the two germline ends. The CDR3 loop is CASSPPSPYTDTQYF. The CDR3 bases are TGTGCCAGCTCACCACCGTCTCCGTACACAGATACGCAGTATTTT. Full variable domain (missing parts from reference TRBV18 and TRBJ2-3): NAGVMQNPRHLVRRRGQEARLRCSPMKGHSHVYWYRQLPEEGLKFMVYLQKENIIDESGMPKERFSAEFPKEGPSILRIQQVVRGDSAAYFCASSPPSPYTDTQYFGPGTRLTVL.

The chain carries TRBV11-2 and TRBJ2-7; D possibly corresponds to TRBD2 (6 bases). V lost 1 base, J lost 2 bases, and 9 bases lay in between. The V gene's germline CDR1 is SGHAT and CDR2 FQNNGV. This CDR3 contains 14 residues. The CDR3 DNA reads TGTGCCAGCAGCTTAGGTGCGGGAACCTACGAGCAGTACTTC. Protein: CASSLGAGTYEQYF.

This CDR3 is CASSSRTSGSRETQYF. DNA for the CDR3: TGTGCCAGCAGTTCCCGGACTAGCGGGAGCCGGGAGACCCAGTACTTC. The chain couples TRBV28 to TRBJ2-5; 13 nucleotides align to TRBD2. The V segment lost 4 bases and the J segment 5 bases; nucleotides outside the gene matches: 7. This CDR3 has 16 amino acids. The germline CDR1 and CDR2 sequences are MDHEN and SYDVKM.

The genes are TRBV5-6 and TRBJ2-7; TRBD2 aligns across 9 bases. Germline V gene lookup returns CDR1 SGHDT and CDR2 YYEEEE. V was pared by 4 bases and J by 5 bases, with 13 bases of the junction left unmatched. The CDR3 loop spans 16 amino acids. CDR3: CASSLGVRTSDNEQYF. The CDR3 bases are TGTGCCAGCAGCCTGGGTGTCCGGACTAGCGATAACGAGCAGTACTTC.

CDR3 region: CASSPREQVSTSTDTQYF. The CDR3 DNA reads as TGTGCCAGCTCCCCCCGCGAGCAGGTGTCAACTAGCACAGATACGCAGTATTTT. This chain uses TRBV18 with TRBJ2-3; no clear D gene. The CDR3 contains 18 residues. The germline V gene encodes CDR1 KGHSH and CDR2 LQKENI. Trimming stripped 6 bases from V and 0 bases from J, with 22 bases between.

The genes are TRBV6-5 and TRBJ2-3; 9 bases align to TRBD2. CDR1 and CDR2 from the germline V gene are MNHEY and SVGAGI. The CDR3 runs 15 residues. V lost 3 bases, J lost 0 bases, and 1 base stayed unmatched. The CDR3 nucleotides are TGTGCCAGCAGTTATAGCGGGGGTAGCACAGATACGCAGTATTTT. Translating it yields CASSYSGGSTDTQYF.

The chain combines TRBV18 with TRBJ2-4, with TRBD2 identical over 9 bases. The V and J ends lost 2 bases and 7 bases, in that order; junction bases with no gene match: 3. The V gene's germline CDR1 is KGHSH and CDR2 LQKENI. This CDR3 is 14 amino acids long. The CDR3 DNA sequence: TGTGCCAGCTCACCAGGCGCGGGAGGGAACATTCAGTACTTC. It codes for CASSPGAGGNIQYF.

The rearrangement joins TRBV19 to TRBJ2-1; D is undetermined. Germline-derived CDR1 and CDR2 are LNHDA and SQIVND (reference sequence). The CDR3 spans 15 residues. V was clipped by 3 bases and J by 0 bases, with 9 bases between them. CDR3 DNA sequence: TGTGCCAGTAGTATGAGCACCCGCTCCTACAATGAGCAGTTCTTC. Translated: CASSMSTRSYNEQFF.

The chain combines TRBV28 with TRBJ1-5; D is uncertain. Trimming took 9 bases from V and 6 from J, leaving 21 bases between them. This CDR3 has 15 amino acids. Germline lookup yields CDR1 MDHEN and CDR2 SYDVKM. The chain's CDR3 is CASRISFQRIQPQHF. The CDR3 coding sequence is TGTGCCAGTCGAATCTCCTTCCAGAGGATTCAGCCCCAGCATTTT.

CDR3 amino acids: CASSRQGNTEAFF. In DNA form, the CDR3 reads TGTGCCAGCAGCCGACAGGGAAACACTGAAGCTTTCTTT. This chain joins TRBV3-1 (or the pseudogene TRBV3-2) and TRBJ1-1; 7 bases are shared with TRBD1. With V trimmed by 4 bases and J by 2 bases, 1 base remained unmatched. The CDR3 is 13 residues long. The germline V gene encodes CDR1 LGHDT and CDR2 YNNKEL (reference sequence).

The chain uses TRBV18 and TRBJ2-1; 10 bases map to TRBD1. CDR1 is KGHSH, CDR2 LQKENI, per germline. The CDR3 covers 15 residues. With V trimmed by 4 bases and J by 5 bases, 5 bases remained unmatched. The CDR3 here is CASSREGTGDNEQFF. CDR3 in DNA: TGTGCCAGCTCACGAGAAGGGACAGGGGACAATGAGCAGTTCTTC.